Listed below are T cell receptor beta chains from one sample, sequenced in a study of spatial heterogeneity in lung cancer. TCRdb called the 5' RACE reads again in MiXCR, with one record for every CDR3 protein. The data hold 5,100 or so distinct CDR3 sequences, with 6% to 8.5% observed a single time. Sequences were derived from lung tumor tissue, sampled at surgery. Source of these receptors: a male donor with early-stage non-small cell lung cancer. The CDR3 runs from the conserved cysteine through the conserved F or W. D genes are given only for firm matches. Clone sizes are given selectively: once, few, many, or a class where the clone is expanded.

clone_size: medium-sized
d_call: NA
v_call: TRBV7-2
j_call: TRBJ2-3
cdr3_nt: TGTGCCAGCAGCTTAATGACTAAATACACAGATACGCAGTATTTT
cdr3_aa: CASSLMTKYTDTQYF

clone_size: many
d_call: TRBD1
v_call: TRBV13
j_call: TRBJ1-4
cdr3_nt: TGTGCCAGCAGCCTGGGGGACAGGGGATCGGTAAAACTGTTTTTT
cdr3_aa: CASSLGDRGSVKLFF

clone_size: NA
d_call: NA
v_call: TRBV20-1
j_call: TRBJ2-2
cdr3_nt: TGCAGTGCTAGTCAGGGTGGCTCGAACACCGGGGAGCTGTTTTTT
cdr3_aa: CSASQGGSNTGELFF

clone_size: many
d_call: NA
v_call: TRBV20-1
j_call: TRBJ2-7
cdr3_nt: TGCAGTGCGCCTGCCCCCGGGGCCTACGAGCAGTACTTC
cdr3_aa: CSAPAPGAYEQYF

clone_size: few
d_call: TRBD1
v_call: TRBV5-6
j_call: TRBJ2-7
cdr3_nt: TGTGCCAGCAGCTTAGACAGGGGACACGAGCAGTACTTC
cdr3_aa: CASSLDRGHEQYF

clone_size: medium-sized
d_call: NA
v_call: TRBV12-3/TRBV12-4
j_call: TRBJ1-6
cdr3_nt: TGTGCCAGCAGTTCTTTCAATTCACCCCTCCACTTT
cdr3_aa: CASSSFNSPLHF

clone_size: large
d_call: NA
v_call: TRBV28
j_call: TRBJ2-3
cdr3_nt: TGTGCCAGCAGTTTAACAGGGCCATTGGATACGCAGTATTTT
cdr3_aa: CASSLTGPLDTQYF

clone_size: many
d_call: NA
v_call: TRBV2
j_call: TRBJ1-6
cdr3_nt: TGTGCCAGCAGTGAGTTGGCAGGGAATTCACCCCTCCACTTT
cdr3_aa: CASSELAGNSPLHF

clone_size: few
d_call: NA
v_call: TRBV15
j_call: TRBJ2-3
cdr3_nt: TGTGCCACCAGCAGAGGGGGGCAGGTCACAGATACGCAGTATTTT
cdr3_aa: CATSRGGQVTDTQYF

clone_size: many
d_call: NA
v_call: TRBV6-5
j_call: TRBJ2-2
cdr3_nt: TGTGCCAGCAGTTACCGGGGGACCGGGGAGCTGTTTTTT
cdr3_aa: CASSYRGTGELFF

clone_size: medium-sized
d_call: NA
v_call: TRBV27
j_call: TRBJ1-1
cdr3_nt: TGTGCCAGCAGCTCCTCAGGATCCACTGAAGCTTTCTTT
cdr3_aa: CASSSSGSTEAFF

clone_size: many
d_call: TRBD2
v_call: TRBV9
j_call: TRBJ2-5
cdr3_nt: TGTGCCAGCAGCTCCCTCCGGGGGGGGTTTGAGACCCAGTACTTC
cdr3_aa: CASSSLRGGFETQYF

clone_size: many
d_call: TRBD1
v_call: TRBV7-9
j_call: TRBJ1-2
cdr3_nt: TGTGCCAGCAGCTTTATGGGGACAGGGGGCTATGGCTACACCTTC
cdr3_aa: CASSFMGTGGYGYTF

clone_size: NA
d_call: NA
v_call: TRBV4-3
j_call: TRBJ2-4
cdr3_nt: TGCGCCAGCAGCCAAGCGCCGGGACCAAAAAACATTCAGTACTTC
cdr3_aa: CASSQAPGPKNIQYF

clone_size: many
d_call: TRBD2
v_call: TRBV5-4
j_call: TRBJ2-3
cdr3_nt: TGTGCCAGCAGCTTGGCCTTACTAGCGGGAGAGAACACAGATACGCAGTATTTT
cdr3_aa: CASSLALLAGENTDTQYF

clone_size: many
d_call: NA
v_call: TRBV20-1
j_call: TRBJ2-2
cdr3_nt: TGCAGTGCTACGGACTATGACACCGGGGAGCTGTTTTTT
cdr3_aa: CSATDYDTGELFF

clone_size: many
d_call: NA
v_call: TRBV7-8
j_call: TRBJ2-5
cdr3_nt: TGTGCCAGCAGCTTATATGTCCAGGGCCAAGAGACCCAGTACTTC
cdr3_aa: CASSLYVQGQETQYF

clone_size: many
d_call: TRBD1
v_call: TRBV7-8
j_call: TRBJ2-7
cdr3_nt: TGTGCCAGCAGCGCACCGGGACAGGGGCTTTCCTACGAGCAGTACTTC
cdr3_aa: CASSAPGQGLSYEQYF

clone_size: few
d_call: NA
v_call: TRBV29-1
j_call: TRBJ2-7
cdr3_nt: TGCAGCGCCAAGGGGGGCAACTACGAGCAGTACTTC
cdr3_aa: CSAKGGNYEQYF

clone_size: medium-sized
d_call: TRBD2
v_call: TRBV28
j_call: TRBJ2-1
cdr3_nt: TGTGCCAGCAGGAGCGGGAGCGAATCCTACAATGAGCAGTTCTTC
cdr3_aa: CASRSGSESYNEQFF

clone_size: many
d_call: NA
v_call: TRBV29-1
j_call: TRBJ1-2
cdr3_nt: TGCAGCGTTGTGTTCTGGGACTCCTATGGCTACACCTTC
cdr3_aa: CSVVFWDSYGYTF

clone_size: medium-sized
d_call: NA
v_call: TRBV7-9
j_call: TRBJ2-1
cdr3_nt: TGTGCCAGCAGCTTAGACGGCCGCAGGCAGTTCTTC
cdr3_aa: CASSLDGRRQFF

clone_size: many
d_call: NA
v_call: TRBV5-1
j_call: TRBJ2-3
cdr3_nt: TGCGCCAGCAGCTCCGACATATGGGGGCTTGGCACAGATACGCAGTATTTT
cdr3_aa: CASSSDIWGLGTDTQYF

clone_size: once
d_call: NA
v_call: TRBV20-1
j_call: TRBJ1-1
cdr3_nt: TGCAGTGCTAGAGGTTTTCAGGATGAGGGGTACACTGAAGCTTTCTTT
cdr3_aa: CSARGFQDEGYTEAFF

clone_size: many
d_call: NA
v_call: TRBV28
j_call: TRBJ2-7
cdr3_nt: TGTGCCAGCAGTCGGACAGCACCCTACGAGCAGTACTTC
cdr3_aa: CASSRTAPYEQYF

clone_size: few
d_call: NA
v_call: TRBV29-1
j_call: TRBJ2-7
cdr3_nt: TGCAGCGTTTCCACAGGGGACTTGTACTACGAGCAGTACTTC
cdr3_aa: CSVSTGDLYYEQYF

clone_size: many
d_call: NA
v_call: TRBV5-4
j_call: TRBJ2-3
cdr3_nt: TGTGCCAGCAGCGCGGACAGTGCTAGCACAGATACGCAGTATTTT
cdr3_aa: CASSADSASTDTQYF

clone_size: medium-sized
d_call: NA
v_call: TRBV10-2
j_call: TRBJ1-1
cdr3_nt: TGCGCCAGCAGTGTGGCAGGGGTCACTGAAGCTTTCTTT
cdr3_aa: CASSVAGVTEAFF

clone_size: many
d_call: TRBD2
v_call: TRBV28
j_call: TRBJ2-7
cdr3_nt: TGTGCCAGCACGAGCGGGAGGTCTCAGGAGCAGTACTTC
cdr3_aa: CASTSGRSQEQYF

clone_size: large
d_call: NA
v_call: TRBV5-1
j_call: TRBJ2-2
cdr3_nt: TGCGCCAGCAGCTTTGGGGGTATTACCGGGGAGCTGTTTTTT
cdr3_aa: CASSFGGITGELFF

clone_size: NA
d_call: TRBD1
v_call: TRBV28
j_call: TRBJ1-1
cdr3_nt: TGTGCCAGTACAGGGGGAGTCACTGAAGCTTTCTTT
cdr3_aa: CASTGGVTEAFF

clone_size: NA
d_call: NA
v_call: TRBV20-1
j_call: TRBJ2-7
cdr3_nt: TGCAGTGTTTCCCCGGGAGTCTCGAGCCACGAGCAGTACTTC
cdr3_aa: CSVSPGVSSHEQYF

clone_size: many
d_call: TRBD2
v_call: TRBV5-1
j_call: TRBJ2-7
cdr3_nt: TGCGCCAGCAGCGTACGAGGGACTAGCGGTTCGGGCGAGCAGTACTTC
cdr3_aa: CASSVRGTSGSGEQYF

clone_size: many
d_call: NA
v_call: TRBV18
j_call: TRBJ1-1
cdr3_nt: TGTGCCAGCTCGCAAGGGGGATTCATGAACACTGAAGCTTTCTTT
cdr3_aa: CASSQGGFMNTEAFF

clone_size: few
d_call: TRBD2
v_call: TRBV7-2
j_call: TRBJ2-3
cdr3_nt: TGTGCCAGCAGCTTATCCTTCGGGAGGGCCCTCTCAGATACGCAGTATTTT
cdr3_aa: CASSLSFGRALSDTQYF

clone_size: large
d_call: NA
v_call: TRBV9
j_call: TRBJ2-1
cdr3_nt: TGTGCCAGCAGCGTCGCGTGGACAAACAATGAGCAGTTCTTC
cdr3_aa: CASSVAWTNNEQFF

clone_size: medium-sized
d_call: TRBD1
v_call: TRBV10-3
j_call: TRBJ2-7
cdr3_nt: TGTGCCATCAACCCGGGACAGGGGGCAGGGGAGCAGTACTTC
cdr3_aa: CAINPGQGAGEQYF

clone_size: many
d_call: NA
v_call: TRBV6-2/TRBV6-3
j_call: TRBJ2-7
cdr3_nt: TGTGCCAGCGTCCAAGCTGGGTACGAGCAGTACTTC
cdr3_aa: CASVQAGYEQYF

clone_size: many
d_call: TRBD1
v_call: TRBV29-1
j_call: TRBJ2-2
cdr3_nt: TGCAGCGTTGTACGACAGGGGACCCACCGGGAGCTGTTTTTT
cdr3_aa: CSVVRQGTHRELFF

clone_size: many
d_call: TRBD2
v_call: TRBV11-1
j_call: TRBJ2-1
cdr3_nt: TGTGCCAGCAGCAAGAGCGGGGCCCTACGCAATGAGCAGTTCTTC
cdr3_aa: CASSKSGALRNEQFF

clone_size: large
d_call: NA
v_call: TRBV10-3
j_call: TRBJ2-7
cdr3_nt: TGTGCCATCAGCCATGACTCCGGCGAGCAGTACTTC
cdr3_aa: CAISHDSGEQYF

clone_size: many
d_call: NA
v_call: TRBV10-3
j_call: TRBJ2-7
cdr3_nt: TGTGCCATCACCATGACCCAGGGGGGCGAGCAGTACTTC
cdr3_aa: CAITMTQGGEQYF

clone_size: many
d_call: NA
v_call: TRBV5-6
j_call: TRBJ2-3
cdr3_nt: TGTGCCAGCAGCTTGAAACCTAGCACAGATACGCAGTATTTT
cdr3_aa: CASSLKPSTDTQYF

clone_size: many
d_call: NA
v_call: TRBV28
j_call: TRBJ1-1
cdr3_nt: TGTGCCAGCAGTCGGGGTGTCGGTGAAGCTTTCTTT
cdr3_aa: CASSRGVGEAFF

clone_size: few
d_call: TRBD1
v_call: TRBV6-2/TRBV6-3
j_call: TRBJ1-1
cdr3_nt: TGTGCCAGCAGTACCCTGGGACAGGGAACGAACACTGAAGCTTTCTTT
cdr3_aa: CASSTLGQGTNTEAFF

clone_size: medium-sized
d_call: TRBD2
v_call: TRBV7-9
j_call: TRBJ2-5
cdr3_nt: TGTGCCAGCAGTCTACTAGCGGGAGTACGGGAGACCCAGTACTTC
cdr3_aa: CASSLLAGVRETQYF

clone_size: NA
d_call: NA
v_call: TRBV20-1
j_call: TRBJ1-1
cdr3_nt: TGCAGTGCTAGAGATTTACGGATGAACACTGAAGCTTTCTTT
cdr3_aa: CSARDLRMNTEAFF

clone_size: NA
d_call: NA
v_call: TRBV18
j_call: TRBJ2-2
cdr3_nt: TGTGCCAGCTCACAAAATGCAGGGAACGGGGAGCTGTTTTTT
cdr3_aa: CASSQNAGNGELFF

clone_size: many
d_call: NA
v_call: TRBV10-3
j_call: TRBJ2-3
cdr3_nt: TGTGCCATCAGAGACAGTCTTGATACGCAGTATTTT
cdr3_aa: CAIRDSLDTQYF

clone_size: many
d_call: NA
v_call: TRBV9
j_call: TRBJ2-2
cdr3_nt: TGTGCCAGCAGCGTGGAAAGCGGAGAGGACGGGGAGCTGTTTTTT
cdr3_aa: CASSVESGEDGELFF

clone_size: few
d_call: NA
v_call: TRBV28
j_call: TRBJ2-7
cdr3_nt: TGTGCCAGCAGTCGAGCGGGTAGTTACTACGAGCAGTACTTC
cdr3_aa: CASSRAGSYYEQYF

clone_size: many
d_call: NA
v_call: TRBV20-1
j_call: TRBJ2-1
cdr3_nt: TGCAGTGCTAGAGATCGTACTGGCTACAATGAGCAGTTCTTC
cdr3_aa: CSARDRTGYNEQFF

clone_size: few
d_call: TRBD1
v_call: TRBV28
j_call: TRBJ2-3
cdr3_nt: TGTGCCAGCAGTCCTAGGACAGGGTCAGATACGCAGTATTTT
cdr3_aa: CASSPRTGSDTQYF

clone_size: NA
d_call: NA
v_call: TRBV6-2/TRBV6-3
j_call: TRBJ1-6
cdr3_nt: TGTGCCAGCCAGGCGTGGGGTTTCTCACCCCTCCACTTT
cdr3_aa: CASQAWGFSPLHF

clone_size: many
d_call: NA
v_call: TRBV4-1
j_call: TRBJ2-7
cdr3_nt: TGCGCCAGCAGCCACAGTACCGGATGGGACTACGAGCAGTACTTC
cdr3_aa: CASSHSTGWDYEQYF

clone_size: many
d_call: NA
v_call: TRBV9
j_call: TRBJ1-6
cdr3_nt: TGTGCCAGCAGCGCGAATGGGGAGTCTAATTCACCCCTCCACTTT
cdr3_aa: CASSANGESNSPLHF